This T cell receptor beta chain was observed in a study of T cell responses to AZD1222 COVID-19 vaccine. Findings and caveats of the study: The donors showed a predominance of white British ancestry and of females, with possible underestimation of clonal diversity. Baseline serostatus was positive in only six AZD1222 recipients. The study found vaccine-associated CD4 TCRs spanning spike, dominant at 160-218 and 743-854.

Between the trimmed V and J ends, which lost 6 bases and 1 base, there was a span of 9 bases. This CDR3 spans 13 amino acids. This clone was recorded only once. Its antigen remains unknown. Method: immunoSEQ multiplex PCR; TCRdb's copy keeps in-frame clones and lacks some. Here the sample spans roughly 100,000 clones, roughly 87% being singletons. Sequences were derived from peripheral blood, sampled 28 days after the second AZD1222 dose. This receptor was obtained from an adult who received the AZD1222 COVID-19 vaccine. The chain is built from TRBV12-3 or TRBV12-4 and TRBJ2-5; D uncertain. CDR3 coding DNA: TGTGCCAGCAGCCGAGACACCCAAGAGACCCAGTACTTC. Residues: CASSRDTQETQYF.